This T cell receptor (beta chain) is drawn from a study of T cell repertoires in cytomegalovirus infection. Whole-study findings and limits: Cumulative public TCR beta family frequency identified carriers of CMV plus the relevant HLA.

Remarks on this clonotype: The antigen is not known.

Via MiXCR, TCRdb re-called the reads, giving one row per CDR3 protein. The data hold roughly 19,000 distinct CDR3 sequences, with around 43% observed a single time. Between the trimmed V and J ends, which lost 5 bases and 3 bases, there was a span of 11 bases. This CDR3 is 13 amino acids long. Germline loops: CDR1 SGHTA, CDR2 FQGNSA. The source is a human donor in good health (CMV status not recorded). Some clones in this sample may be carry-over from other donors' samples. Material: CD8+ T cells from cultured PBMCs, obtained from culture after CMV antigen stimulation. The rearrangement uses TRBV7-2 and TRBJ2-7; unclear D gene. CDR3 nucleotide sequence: TGTGCCAGCAGCGAAGTACAGAGCTACGAGCAGTACTTC. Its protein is CASSEVQSYEQYF.